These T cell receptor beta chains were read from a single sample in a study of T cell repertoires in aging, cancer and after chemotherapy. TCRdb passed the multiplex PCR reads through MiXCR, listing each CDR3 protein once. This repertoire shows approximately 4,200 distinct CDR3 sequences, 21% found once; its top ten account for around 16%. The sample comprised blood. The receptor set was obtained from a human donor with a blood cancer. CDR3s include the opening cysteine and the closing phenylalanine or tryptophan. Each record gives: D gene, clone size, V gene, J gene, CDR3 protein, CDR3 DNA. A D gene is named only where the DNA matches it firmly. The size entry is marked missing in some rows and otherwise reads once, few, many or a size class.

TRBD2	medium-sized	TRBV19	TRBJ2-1	CASSMRTSGGQEQFF	TGTGCCAGTAGTATGAGGACTAGCGGGGGCCAGGAGCAGTTCTTC
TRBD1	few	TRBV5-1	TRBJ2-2	CASSLVTGGTGELFF	TGCGCCAGCAGCTTGGTGACAGGGGGGACCGGGGAGCTGTTTTTT
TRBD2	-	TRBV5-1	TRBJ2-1	CASTPGTSGGAGNEQFF	TGCGCCAGCACTCCCGGGACTAGCGGGGGGGCGGGGAATGAGCAGTTCTTC
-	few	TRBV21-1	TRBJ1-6	CASSPLHF	TGTGCCAGCTCACCCCTCCACTTT
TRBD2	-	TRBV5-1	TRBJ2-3	CASSTERGGRVVYTQYF	TGCGCCAGCAGCACCGAGCGGGGGGGCCGGGTCGTCTATACGCAGTATTTT
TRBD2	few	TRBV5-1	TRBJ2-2	CASSPRLAGGTAGELFF	TGCGCCAGCAGCCCTCGACTAGCGGGGGGTACGGCCGGGGAGCTGTTTTTT
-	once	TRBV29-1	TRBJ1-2	CSVEGTRDNYNYTF	TGCAGCGTTGAAGGGACCAGGGATAACTATAACTACACCTTC
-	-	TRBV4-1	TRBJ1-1	CASRAVLKGTEAFF	TGCGCCAGCAGAGCAGTCCTAAAGGGCACTGAAGCTTTCTTT
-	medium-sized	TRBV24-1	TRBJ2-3	CATSESGDTQYF	TGTGCCACCAGTGAGTCAGGGGATACGCAGTATTTT
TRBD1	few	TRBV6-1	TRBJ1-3	CASSDQPGGSGNTIYF	TGTGCCAGCAGTGACCAACCAGGGGGCTCTGGAAACACCATATATTTT
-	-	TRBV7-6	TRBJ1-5	CASSLGRGYSNQPQHF	TGTGCCAGCAGCTTAGGCAGGGGCTATAGCAATCAGCCCCAGCATTTT
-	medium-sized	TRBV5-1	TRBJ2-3	CASSRTWSTDTQYF	TGCGCCAGCAGCAGGACTTGGAGCACAGATACGCAGTATTTT
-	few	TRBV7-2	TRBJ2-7	CASSSNRVAYEQYF	TGTGCCAGCAGCTCCAATCGTGTTGCCTACGAGCAGTACTTC
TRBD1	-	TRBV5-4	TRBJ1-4	CASSPRQGALLSTNEKLFF	TGCGCCAGCAGCCCGCGACAGGGGGCCCTTCTTAGTACTAATGAAAAACTGTTTTTT
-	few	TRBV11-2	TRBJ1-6	CASSFQDRGRDNSPLHF	TGTGCCAGCAGCTTTCAGGACAGAGGGAGGGATAATTCACCCCTCCACTTT
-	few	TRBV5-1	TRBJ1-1	CASSLLSPASRGGSTDTEAFF	TGCGCCAGCAGCTTGCTCTCCCCAGCATCGCGCGGGGGAAGTACCGACACTGAAGCTTTCTTT
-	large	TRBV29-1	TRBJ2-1	CSVGQRGDYNEQFF	TGCAGCGTTGGGCAAAGGGGTGACTACAATGAGCAGTTCTTC
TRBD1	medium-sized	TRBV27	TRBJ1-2	CASSLQGGNYGYTF	TGTGCCAGCAGTTTACAGGGGGGAAACTATGGCTACACCTTC
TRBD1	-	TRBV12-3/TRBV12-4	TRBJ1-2	CASSTDRGTLYGYTF	TGTGCCAGCAGTACTGACAGGGGAACCCTCTATGGCTACACCTTC
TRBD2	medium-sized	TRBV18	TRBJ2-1	CASSESTGGRNEQFF	TGTGCCAGCTCAGAGTCAACGGGGGGGCGAAATGAGCAGTTCTTC
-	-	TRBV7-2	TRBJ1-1	CASSPDSDTEAFF	TGTGCCAGCAGCCCTGACAGCGACACTGAAGCTTTCTTT
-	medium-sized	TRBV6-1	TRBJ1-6	CASSEYARSSYNSPLHF	TGTGCCAGCAGTGAATACGCCAGAAGCTCCTATAATTCACCCCTCCACTTT
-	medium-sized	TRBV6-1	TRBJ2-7	CASSEGEVGEQYF	TGTGCCAGCAGTGAAGGGGAGGTAGGTGAGCAGTACTTC
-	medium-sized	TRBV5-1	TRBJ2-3	CASSLTGTTEPTQYF	TGCGCCAGCAGCTTGACCGGGACCACGGAGCCTACGCAGTATTTT
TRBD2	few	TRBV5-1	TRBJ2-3	CASSLQRGGTDTQYF	TGCGCCAGCAGCTTACAGCGGGGGGGCACAGATACGCAGTATTTT